One and the same sample provided the 18 T cell receptor beta chains below, sequenced in a study of cytomegalovirus exposure and HLA in healthy donors. It was with 60 Vbeta and 13 Jbeta primers that the PCR ran. Method: immunoSEQ multiplex PCR; TCRdb's copy keeps in-frame clones and lacks some. The sample yields 180,000 or so clones, over 65% seen once. Sequences were obtained from PBMCs. Source of these receptors: a female donor in good health and CMV-seronegative.

The chain couples TRBV7-2 to TRBJ2-4, with TRBD1 identical over 7 bases. The CDR3 spans 18 residues. Germline assignment: CDR1 SGHTA and CDR2 FQGNSA. Trimming at V came to 5 bases and at J to 6 bases, leaving 19 bases not matched to a gene. Written as DNA, the CDR3 is TGTGCCAGCAGCCCCGCCCCTAGGGGGCGAGAGCAGGGAAACATTCAGTACTTC. Translation: CASSPAPRGREQGNIQYF.

The chain is built from TRBV4-3 and TRBJ1-2, with 7 bases aligning to TRBD1. Losses at the gene ends were 1 base for V and 14 bases for J; bases not matched to a gene: 10. Germline loops: CDR1 LGHNA, CDR2 YSLEER. The CDR3 consists of 13 residues. The CDR3 sequence is CASSQAGGTGTTF. DNA for the CDR3: TGCGCCAGCAGCCAAGCAGGGGGTACAGGGACAACCTTC.

The chain uses TRBV5-1 and TRBJ2-5, with 7 bases lining up with TRBD2. The J call may be wrong; the DNA end is better matched by TRBJ2-7. Looked up from germline, CDR1 is SGHRS and CDR2 is YFSETQ. The CDR3 length is 18 residues. CDR3 protein: CASSLIPGLDTEAYEQYF. CDR3 DNA sequence: TGCGCCAGCAGCTTGATTCCCGGACTAGATACTGAAGCCTACGAGCAGTACTTC.

The count of this clone is one. This chain joins TRBV15 and TRBJ1-5, with 7 positions matching TRBD1. Germline assignment: CDR1 LNHNV and CDR2 YYDKDF (reference sequence). This CDR3 comprises 18 residues. Trimming took 5 bases from V and 0 from J; bases not matched to a gene: 13. The CDR3 loop reads CATSRDSGFAYSNQPQHF. In DNA, the CDR3 is TGTGCCACCAGCCGGGACAGCGGATTTGCTTATAGCAATCAGCCCCAGCATTTT.

The genes are TRBV28 and TRBJ1-6; no clear D gene. There are 17 residues in the CDR3. V shed 1 base and J shed 10 bases, with 20 bases lying between them. Germline values: CDR1 MDHEN, CDR2 SYDVKM. In nucleotides, the CDR3 is TGTGCCAGCAGTTTATTCTCTTTTCGGGATATTAGGTCACCCCTCCACTTT. Protein product: CASSLFSFRDIRSPLHF. The whole variable domain, remainder taken from reference TRBV28 and TRBJ1-6, is DVKVTQSSRYLVKRTGEKVFLECVQDMDHENMFWYRQDPGLGLRLIYFSYDVKMKEKGDIPEGYSVSREKKERFSLILESASTNQTSMYLCASSLFSFRDIRSPLHFGNGTRLTVT.

This chain links TRBV27 with TRBJ1-6; no definite D call. Trimming removed 9 bases at V and 7 bases at J, with 16 bases between. Germline V gene data show CDR1 as MNHEY and CDR2 as SMNVEV (reference sequence). The length of the CDR3 is 14 residues. The CDR3 loop reads CARWGGMSNSPLHF. In DNA, the CDR3 is TGTGCCAGATGGGGAGGGATGTCAAATTCACCCCTCCACTTT.

This clone has just a few counts. The V and J genes are TRBV6-1 and TRBJ1-1; no firm D call. The V gene lost 7 bases and the J gene lost 11 bases, with 17 bases spanning the gap. There are 12 residues in the CDR3. From germline, CDR1 is MNHNS and CDR2 SASEGT. CDR3: CASILRGEAAFF. For the CDR3, the DNA is TGTGCCAGCATCCTCCGCGGGGAGGCGGCTTTCTTT.

This sequence joins TRBV7-2 and TRBJ1-2, with D tentatively TRBD1 (6 bases). The CDR3 sequence is 15 residues long. The germline CDR1 and CDR2 sequences are SGHTA and FQGNSA. The germline V and J ends were trimmed by 7 bases and 0 bases, with 15 bases remaining between them. CDR3 sequence reads: CASKTRGSANYGYTF. CDR3 DNA sequence: TGTGCCAGCAAAACTAGGGGGTCGGCTAACTATGGCTACACCTTC. Full variable domain (remainder filled in from reference TRBV7-2 and TRBJ1-2): GAGVSQSPSNKVTEKGKDVELRCDPISGHTALYWYRQSLGQGLEFLIYFQGNSAPDKSGLPSDRFSAERTGGSVSTLTIQRTQQEDSAVYLCASKTRGSANYGYTFGSGTRLTVV.

The chain recombines TRBV6-5 with TRBJ2-2; 11 bases fit TRBD2. This CDR3 is built from 16 residues. The V and J ends lost 0 bases and 4 bases, in that order; junction bases with no gene match: 1. Per the germline V gene, CDR1 is MNHEY and CDR2 is SVGAGI. CDR3 amino acids: CASSYSGLAGTGELFF. DNA for the CDR3: TGTGCCAGCAGTTACTCTGGACTAGCGGGCACCGGGGAGCTGTTTTTT.

This clone was seen only a few times. The rearrangement uses TRBV7-3 and TRBJ2-3; 10 nucleotides match TRBD2. Germline values: CDR1 SGHTA, CDR2 FQGTGA. CDR3 length equals 14 residues. Germline trimming cut 4 bases from V and 4 bases from J; bases unmatched to any gene: 2. CDR3 sequence: CASSSLAGADTQYF. CDR3 DNA: TGTGCCAGCAGCTCCCTAGCGGGGGCAGATACGCAGTATTTT.

This sequence joins TRBV2 and TRBJ2-7; D not certain. V was shortened by 4 bases and J by 6 bases, with 7 bases between the two germline ends. This CDR3 contains 11 residues. CDR1 SNHLY and CDR2 FYNNEI come from the germline V gene. The DNA for the CDR3 is TGTGCCAGCAGTGTGGCCTCCGAGCAGTACTTC. It translates to CASSVASEQYF.

In its sample, this clone was seen a few times. The CDR3 spells CASSYQGAGANVLTF. The CDR3 DNA reads TGTGCCAGCAGTTACCAGGGTGCTGGGGCCAACGTCCTGACTTTC. The chain couples TRBV6-5 to TRBJ2-6, with TRBD1 as a possible D gene (5 bases). Germline V gives CDR1 MNHEY, CDR2 SVGAGI. CDR3 length: 15 amino acids. V lost 2 bases to trimming and J lost 2 bases, with 7 bases between them.

The CDR3 DNA follows: TGTGCCAGCGGTTCGGCCCGTGCAGGGTATGGCTACACCTTC. As protein: CASGSARAGYGYTF. V is TRBV6-5 and J is TRBJ1-2; TRBD1 might be the D (5 bases). The CDR3 covers 14 residues. Per the germline V gene, CDR1 is MNHEY and CDR2 is SVGAGI. With 8 bases removed from V and 5 bases from J, the gap between germline ends came to 18 bases.

As regards this clone: The germline gene is not matched at one end of the junction; a read error may be the cause. The CDR3 sequence is CASSFQASASGANGLTF. CDR3 bases: TGCGCCAGCAGCTTTCAGGCTTCGGCCTCTGGGGCCAACGGCCTGACTTTC. V usage is TRBV5-1 and J usage is TRBJ2-6; D might be TRBD1 (5 bases). Germline CDR1 reads SGHRS; CDR2 reads YFSETQ. This CDR3 has 17 residues.

The chain employs TRBV23-1 and TRBJ1-4; 7 nucleotides agree with TRBD1. TRBV23-1 falls under the ORF class, with uncertain function. The V gene end was trimmed by 6 bases and the J gene end by 7 bases; junction bases not matched to a gene: 8. This CDR3 has 14 amino acids. The DNA for the CDR3 is TGCGCCAGCAGCTTCAACACAGGGGTTGAAAAACTGTTTTTT. It translates to CASSFNTGVEKLFF.

This clone was detected once. The rearrangement uses TRBV4-1 and TRBJ2-5; TRBD1 matches 11 bases. The V gene's germline CDR1 is MGHRA and CDR2 YSYEKL. This CDR3 spans 16 amino acids. Trimming at V came to 4 bases and at J to 2 bases, leaving 6 bases not matched to a gene. The CDR3 nucleotides are TGCGCCAGCAGCCGTACCGGGACAGGGGGTCAAGAGACCCAGTACTTC. Encoded protein: CASSRTGTGGQETQYF.

Of note for this clone: At one of its ends the junction is not consistent with the germline gene, which may arise from a read error. The chain combines TRBV7-7 with TRBJ2-5; no clear D gene. This CDR3 comprises 15 residues. Germline CDR1 SSHAT, CDR2 FNYEAQ (reference sequence). The CDR3 spells CASSLDRVYQETQYF. For the CDR3, the DNA is TGTGCTAGCAGCTTAGACCGGGTTTACCAAGAGACCCAGTACTTC.

This chain connects TRBV7-2 to TRBJ1-1; 9 positions agree with TRBD1. Per the germline V gene, CDR1 is SGHTA and CDR2 is FQGNSA. The CDR3 is 14 residues long. V lost 5 bases and J lost 5; bases outside the gene matches: 6. CDR3 sequence: CASSLDRGRTEAFF. The CDR3 DNA is TGTGCCAGCAGCCTGGACAGGGGTCGGACTGAAGCTTTCTTT.